The T cell receptor beta chain under discussion was sequenced for a study of blood T cells in healthy people across ages. The study isolated at least 6.5 million PBMCs from each sample. Concerning this clonotype: No antigen is known for it.

Alongside a J-beta primer mix, a sample-barcoded 5' primer served in a second PCR lasting about 7 to 12 cycles. From the 5' RACE reads, TCRdb called clonotypes with MiXCR, one entry per CDR3 protein. Of about 580,000 distinct CDR3 sequences detected, 47% appear once; the ten largest clones hold around 25%. Study-wide points: Diversity figures derived from one million T cells were judged to underestimate the true value. Long-lived donors carried more naive CD4+ cells and greater diversity than aged donors. Strong correlation existed between TCR beta diversity and naive T cell percentage.

The germline CDR1 and CDR2 sequences are SQVTM and ANQGSEA. J was trimmed by 7 bases and V by 7 bases; bases with no gene match: 13. This CDR3 region has 14 residues. This clonotype originated in an elderly man in good health. The chain employs TRBV29-1 and TRBJ2-7; TRBD1 matches at 10 bases. The sequenced sample was blood. This CDR3 is CSAVLGGTGAEQYF. The CDR3 DNA is TGCAGCGCCGTCTTAGGGGGGACAGGGGCTGAGCAGTACTTC.